This is a list of T cell receptor beta chains from one sample in a study of cytomegalovirus exposure and HLA in healthy donors. This table comes from immunoSEQ multiplex PCR, and its TCRdb copy is limited to in-frame clones, with some not included. The sample shows 150,000 to 200,000 clones, about 82% of them seen only once. The specimen sequenced was PBMCs. The receptor set was obtained from a woman in her twenties or thirties in good health and CMV-seronegative. The CDR3 runs from the conserved cysteine through the conserved F or W. D genes are given only for firm matches. A row's size may be missing; if present it is once, few, many or a size class.

v_gene	abundance	j_gene	d_gene	CDR3aa	CDR3nt
TRBV18	.	TRBJ1-3	.	CASSPIRQDSGNTIYF	TGTGCCAGCTCACCAATCCGCCAGGACTCTGGAAACACCATATATTTT
TRBV9	.	TRBJ1-2	.	CASSVGGQGYTF	TGTGCCAGCAGCGTCGGGGGGCAGGGCTACACCTTC
TRBV2	.	TRBJ1-2	TRBD1	CASSEEGQGIYGYTF	TGTGCCAGCAGTGAGGAGGGACAGGGGATCTATGGCTACACCTTC
TRBV9	.	TRBJ2-3	.	CASSRGGTSTDTQYF	TGTGCCAGCAGTCGGGGCGGGACTAGCACAGATACGCAGTATTTT
TRBV6-5	.	TRBJ2-7	TRBD1	CASSPPGQVAYEQYF	TGTGCCAGCAGTCCCCCGGGACAGGTTGCCTACGAGCAGTACTTC
TRBV6-5	.	TRBJ2-1	.	CASSYAQWYEQFF	TGTGCCAGCAGTTACGCTCAGTGGTACGAGCAGTTCTTC
TRBV12-1	few	TRBJ2-1	.	CASSQTSGGEDEQFF	TGTGCCAGCAGCCAGACTAGCGGGGGGGAAGATGAGCAGTTCTTC
TRBV9	.	TRBJ1-1	.	CASSVGEYTEAFF	TGTGCCAGCAGCGTAGGAGAATACACTGAAGCTTTCTTT
TRBV5-1	.	TRBJ1-1	TRBD1	CASSSLSGTGGMLNTEAFF	TGCGCCAGCAGCTCTCTCTCCGGGACAGGGGGCATGTTGAACACTGAAGCTTTCTTT
TRBV4-1	.	TRBJ1-2	.	CASSQTTGGYTF	TGCGCCAGCAGCCAGACAACGGGGGGCTACACCTTC
TRBV29-1	.	TRBJ2-1	.	CSVEDRRGGTSYNEQFF	TGCAGCGTTGAAGATCGGAGGGGGGGGACCTCCTACAATGAGCAGTTCTTC
TRBV2	few	TRBJ2-1	.	CASSDFDEQFF	TGTGCCAGCAGTGACTTCGATGAGCAGTTCTTC
TRBV5-4	.	TRBJ1-1	TRBD1	CASSLDRGGFMNTEAFF	TGTGCCAGCAGCTTGGACAGGGGGGGTTTCATGAACACTGAAGCTTTCTTT
TRBV5-1	.	TRBJ1-1	.	CASSLAGGNTEAFF	TGCGCCAGCAGCTTGGCGGGGGGCAACACTGAAGCTTTCTTT
TRBV9	.	TRBJ1-1	.	CASSQGMGTEAFF	TGTGCCAGCAGTCAGGGAATGGGCACTGAAGCTTTCTTT
TRBV9	.	TRBJ1-1	.	CASSVVAVNTEAFF	TGTGCCAGCAGCGTAGTGGCGGTGAACACTGAAGCTTTCTTT
TRBV7-8	.	TRBJ2-7	.	CASSLLLGGHSYEQYF	TGTGCCAGCAGCTTACTCTTAGGCGGTCACTCCTACGAGCAGTACTTC